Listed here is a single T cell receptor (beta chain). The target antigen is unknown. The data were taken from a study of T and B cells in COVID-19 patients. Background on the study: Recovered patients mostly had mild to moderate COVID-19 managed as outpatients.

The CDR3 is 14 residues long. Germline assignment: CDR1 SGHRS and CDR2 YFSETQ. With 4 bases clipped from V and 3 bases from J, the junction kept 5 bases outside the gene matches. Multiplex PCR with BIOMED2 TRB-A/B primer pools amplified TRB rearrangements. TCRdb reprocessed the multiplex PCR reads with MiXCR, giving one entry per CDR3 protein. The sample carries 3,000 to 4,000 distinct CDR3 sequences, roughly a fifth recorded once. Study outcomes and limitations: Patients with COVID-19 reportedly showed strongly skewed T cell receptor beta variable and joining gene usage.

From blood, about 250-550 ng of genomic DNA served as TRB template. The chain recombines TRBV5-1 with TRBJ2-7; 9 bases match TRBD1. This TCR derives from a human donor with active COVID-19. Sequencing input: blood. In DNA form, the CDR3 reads TGCGCCAGCAGCAGGGACAGGGATTTCTACGAGCAGTACTTC. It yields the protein CASSRDRDFYEQYF.